Below, 12 T cell receptor beta chains from the same sample are listed, as sequenced in a study of tissue T cells after allogeneic stem cell transplantation. Some clones are missing from TCRdb's copy, which holds only in-frame ones; the method was immunoSEQ multiplex PCR. In the table there are about 1,400 clones, 45% to 60% of which are singletons. As for time point: mouse harvest day 14 after allogeneic transplant. The graft held 10^6 splenic CD5+ T cells and 10^7 T-cell-depleted bone marrow cells. The specimen was liver tissue. These receptor sequences come from a female BALB/c mouse given C57BL/6 T cells with graft-versus-host disease after an allogeneic hematopoietic cell transplant.

Comment on this clone: Gene labels here are mouse ones. The CDR3 extends 1 residue past the end of the read, so its final part is completed from the germline J gene. The chain recombines TRBV20 with TRBJ2-3; perhaps TRBD1 as D (7 bases). Between the trimmed V and J ends, which lost 3 bases and 5 bases, there was a span of 9 bases. Germline V gene data show CDR1 as GFQATS and CDR2 as STVNSAI. The CDR3 contains 12 residues. CDR3 sequence reads: CGASQGGETLYF. The DNA read from the CDR3 is TGTGGTGCTAGTCAGGGGGGAGAAACGCTGTAT. Using reference TRBV20 and TRBJ2-3 for the parts outside the CDR3, the full variable domain is GALVYQYPRRTICKSGTSMRMECQAVGFQATSVAWYRQSPQKTFELIALSTVNSAIKYEQNFTQEKFPISHPNLSFSSMTVLNAYLEDRGLYLCGASQGGETLYFGSGTRLTVL.

A word on this clone: Gene names refer to mouse genes. The sequenced part of the CDR3 DNA is TGTGCCAGCAGTCCGACAGTCTATAACAACCAGGCTCCGCTT. Translating gives CASSPTVYNNQAPL. In full, the CDR3 is CASSPTVYNNQAPLF. V gene TRBV19 combines with J gene TRBJ1-5; tentatively, D is TRBD1 (5 bases). Read coverage stops 1 residue before the CDR3 terminus; the germline J gene supplies the remainder. V lost 4 bases, J lost 0 bases, and 11 bases lay in between. The CDR3 runs to 15 residues. Germline V gene data show CDR1 as FNHDT and CDR2 as SITEND (reference sequence). Full variable domain (missing parts from reference TRBV19 and TRBJ1-5): GGIITQTPKFLIGQEGQKLTLKCQQNFNHDTMYWYRQDSGKGLRLIYYSITENDLQKGDLSEGYDASREKKSSFSLTVTSAQKNEMAVFLCASSPTVYNNQAPLFGEGTRLSVL.

To note about this clone: Mouse names are used for the genes. This CDR3 reads CASSLGQGSERLFF. Partial CDR3 DNA: TGTGCCAGCAGCTTGGGACAGGGAAGCGAAAGATTATTT. The chain employs TRBV3 and TRBJ1-4; the match to TRBD1 covers 9 bases. The read ends 1 residue shy of where the CDR3 ends; the end is completed using the germline J gene. CDR1 and CDR2 (germline): SNHLY, FYNGKV (reference sequence). The CDR3 extends over 14 amino acids. V was clipped by 3 bases and J by 7 bases; unmatched bases: 3.

By share, this clone counts as large. Gene names are the mouse ones. Read coverage stops 1 residue before the CDR3 terminus; the germline J gene supplies the remainder. The chain carries TRBV16 and TRBJ2-2, with 10 bases identical to TRBD2. CDR1 and CDR2 (germline): SGHSA, FRNQAP. This CDR3 has 16 amino acids. V shed 4 bases, J shed 1 base, and the junction held 3 bases outside the gene matches. Incomplete CDR3 DNA: TGTGCAAGCAGCTCAGGACTGGGGGTAAACACCGGGCAGCTCTAC. Translating gives CASSSGLGVNTGQLY. The whole CDR3 sequence reads CASSSGLGVNTGQLYF.

This clone qualifies as large (0.1 to 1%). The gene symbols are mouse symbols. The read halts 1 residue ahead of the CDR3 end, with the missing end drawn from the germline J gene. This chain connects TRBV26 to TRBJ2-7; D uncertain. Germline V gene lookup returns CDR1 KGHPV and CDR2 FQNQEV (reference sequence). This CDR3 has 12 residues. Trimming pared 2 bases from V and 4 bases from J, leaving 6 bases between. CDR3 residues: CASSLDFYEQYF. The part of the CDR3 DNA that was read is TGTGCCAGCAGTCTGGACTTTTATGAACAGTAC.

Notes on this clone: Germline and genes here are mouse. The read terminates 1 residue before the CDR3 end, so the remaining end is supplied by the germline J gene. The chain employs TRBV26 and TRBJ1-4, with a weak D call TRBD1 (5 bases). Germline V gives CDR1 KGHPV, CDR2 FQNQEV (reference sequence). The V and J ends lost 4 bases and 0 bases respectively, with 6 bases between them. The CDR3 totals 14 residues. The CDR3 sequence: CASSRQISNERLFF. Incomplete CDR3 DNA: TGTGCCAGCAGTCGACAGATTTCCAACGAAAGATTATTT.

In regard to this clone: Germline and genes: mouse. The CDR3 loop is CASSRDVEVFF. Partial CDR3 DNA: TGTGCTAGCAGTAGAGATGTGGAAGTCTTC. V is TRBV17 and J is TRBJ1-1; no definite D call. The CDR3 end lies 1 residue beyond the end of the read and is filled in from the germline J gene. Trimming took off 0 bases at V and 8 bases at J, with 4 bases between the two ends. The CDR3 length is 11 residues. Germline V lookup: CDR1 MNHDT, CDR2 YYDKIL.

About this clone: Gene names and germline match the mouse. The CDR3 extends 1 residue past the end of the read, so its final part is completed from the germline J gene. The rearrangement joins TRBV13-1 to TRBJ2-7; a weak D match, TRBD2 (7 bases). V was pared by 2 bases and J by 4 bases, with 13 bases between. The CDR3 totals 14 residues. Looked up from germline, CDR1 is NSHNY and CDR2 is SYGAGN. The sequenced CDR3 bases are TGTGCCAGCAGTGAACGGGGGGCCCCATATGAACAGTAC. It specifies CASSERGAPYEQY. The whole CDR3 reads CASSERGAPYEQYF.

In its sample, this clone was seen a few times. Here the gene names and germline are mouse. The CDR3 goes on 1 residue after the read ends, and that part is filled in from the germline J gene. Within the sample, other DNA sequences also encode this same CDR3. The rearrangement links TRBV26 to TRBJ2-4, with TRBD2 as a possible D gene (5 bases). V was trimmed by 2 bases and J by 0 bases, leaving 12 bases between them. The CDR3 contains 16 residues. Germline CDR1 and CDR2: KGHPV and FQNQEV (reference sequence). CDR3 in amino acids: CASSLLGGTSQNTLYF. CDR3 DNA, as far as it was read: TGTGCCAGCAGTCTGCTGGGAGGAACTAGTCAAAACACCTTGTAC.

Concerning this clone itself: Mouse gene names and germline throughout. The read terminates 1 residue before the CDR3 end, so the remaining end is supplied by the germline J gene. The gene calls are TRBV26 and TRBJ1-6; D gene unclear. TRBJ1-6 carries the ORF label, with uncertain function. V was clipped by 6 bases and J by 5 bases, with 8 bases between them. This CDR3 is 13 amino acids long. Germline loops: CDR1 KGHPV, CDR2 FQNQEV (reference sequence). This chain's CDR3 is CASSHRNNSPLYF. CDR3 bases read: TGTGCCAGCAGCCACAGAAATAATTCGCCCCTCTAC.

With regard to this clone: Germline and genes: mouse. The CDR3 is cut off 1 residue early in the read; its end comes from the germline J gene. The chain combines TRBV3 with TRBJ1-1; D is unclear. Germline CDR1 is SNHLY and CDR2 is FYNGKV (reference sequence). Deletions cut 5 bases from V and 2 bases from J, with 12 bases between. CDR3 length: 14 amino acids. The sequenced CDR3 bases are TGTGCCAGCAGCCTGTTTCAGGCCAACACAGAAGTCTTC. This gives the protein CASSLFQANTEVF. The whole CDR3 region reads CASSLFQANTEVFF.

A word on this clone: The gene symbols are mouse symbols. With the read ending 1 residue before the CDR3 end, the germline J gene is used to fill in that end. V and J are TRBV23 and TRBJ2-1; the DNA was not compared with TRBD2, the D call given in the table. Germline V gene sequence: CDR1 KGHTA, CDR2 FQNQQP. This CDR3 contains 14 residues. The CDR3 DNA, read in part, is TGCTCCAGCAGTCGCGACTGGGGGGATGCTGAGCAGTTC. Amino acid sequence: CSSSRDWGDAEQF. The whole CDR3 protein reads CSSSRDWGDAEQFF.